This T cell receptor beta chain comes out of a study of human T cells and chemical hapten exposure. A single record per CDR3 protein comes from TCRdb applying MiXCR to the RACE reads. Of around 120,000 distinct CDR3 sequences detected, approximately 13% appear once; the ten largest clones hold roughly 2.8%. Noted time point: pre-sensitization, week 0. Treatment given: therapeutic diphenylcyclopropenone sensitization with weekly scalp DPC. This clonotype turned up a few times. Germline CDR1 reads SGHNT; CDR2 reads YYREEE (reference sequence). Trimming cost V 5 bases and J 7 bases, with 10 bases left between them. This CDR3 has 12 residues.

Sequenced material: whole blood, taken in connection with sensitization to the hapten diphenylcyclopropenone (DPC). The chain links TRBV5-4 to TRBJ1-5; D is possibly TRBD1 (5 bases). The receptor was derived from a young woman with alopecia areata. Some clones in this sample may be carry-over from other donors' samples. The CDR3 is CASSKDNQPQHF. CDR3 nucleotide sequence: TGTGCCAGCAGTAAGGACAACCAGCCCCAGCATTTT.